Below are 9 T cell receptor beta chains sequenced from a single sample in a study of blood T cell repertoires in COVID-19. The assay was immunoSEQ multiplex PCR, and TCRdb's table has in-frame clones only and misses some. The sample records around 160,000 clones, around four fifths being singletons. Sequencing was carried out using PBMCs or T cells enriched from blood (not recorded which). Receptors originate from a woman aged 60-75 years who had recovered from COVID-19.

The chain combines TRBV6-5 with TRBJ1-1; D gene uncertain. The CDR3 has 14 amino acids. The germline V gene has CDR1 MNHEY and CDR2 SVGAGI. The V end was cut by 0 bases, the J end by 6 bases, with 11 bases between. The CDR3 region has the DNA TGTGCCAGCAGTTACTCGCACCTTAAGCCTGAAGCTTTCTTT. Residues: CASSYSHLKPEAFF.

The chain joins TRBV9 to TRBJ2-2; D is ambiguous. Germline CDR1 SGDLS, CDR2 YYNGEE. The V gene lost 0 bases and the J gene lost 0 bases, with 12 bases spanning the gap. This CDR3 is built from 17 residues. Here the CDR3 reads CASSVDIRNTNTGELFF. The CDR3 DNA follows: TGTGCCAGCAGCGTAGATATCAGGAATACGAACACCGGGGAGCTGTTTTTT.

This CDR3 reads CASSQLPAGVVTDTQYF. CDR3 bases: TGTGCCAGCAGCCAACTCCCAGCGGGAGTTGTTACAGATACGCAGTATTTT. This sequence joins TRBV3-1 (or the pseudogene TRBV3-2) and TRBJ2-3, with 8 nucleotides matching TRBD2. The CDR3 is made up of 17 amino acids. With 2 bases clipped from V and 3 bases from J, the junction kept 10 bases outside the gene matches. The V gene's germline CDR1 is LGHDT and CDR2 YNNKEL (reference sequence).

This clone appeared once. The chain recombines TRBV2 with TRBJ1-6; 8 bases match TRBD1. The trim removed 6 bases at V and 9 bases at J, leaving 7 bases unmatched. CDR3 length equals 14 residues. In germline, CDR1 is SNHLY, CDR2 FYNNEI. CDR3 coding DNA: TGTGCCAGCAGCTCAGGACAGGGTTTTTCACCCCTCCACTTT. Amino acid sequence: CASSSGQGFSPLHF.

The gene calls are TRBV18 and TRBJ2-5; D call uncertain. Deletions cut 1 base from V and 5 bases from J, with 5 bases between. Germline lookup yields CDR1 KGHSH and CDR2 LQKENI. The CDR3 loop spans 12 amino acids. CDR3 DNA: TGTGCCAGCTCACCACGGGCGGAGACCCAGTACTTC. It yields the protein CASSPRAETQYF.

For the CDR3, the DNA is TGTGCCAGCAGTGCGCTTACCCTAGGTTTGGAGCAGTACTTC. Protein: CASSALTLGLEQYF. J is TRBJ2-7 and V is TRBV2; D gene uncertain. Per the germline V gene, CDR1 is SNHLY and CDR2 is FYNNEI. CDR3 size: 14 residues. V lost 4 bases and J 7 bases, leaving 17 bases between the germline ends.

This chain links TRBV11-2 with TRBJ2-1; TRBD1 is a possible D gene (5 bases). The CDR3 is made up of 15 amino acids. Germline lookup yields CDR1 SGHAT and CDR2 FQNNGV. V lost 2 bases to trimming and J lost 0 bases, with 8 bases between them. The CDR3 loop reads CASSLPDSSYNEQFF. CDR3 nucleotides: TGTGCCAGCAGCTTACCCGACAGCTCCTACAATGAGCAGTTCTTC.

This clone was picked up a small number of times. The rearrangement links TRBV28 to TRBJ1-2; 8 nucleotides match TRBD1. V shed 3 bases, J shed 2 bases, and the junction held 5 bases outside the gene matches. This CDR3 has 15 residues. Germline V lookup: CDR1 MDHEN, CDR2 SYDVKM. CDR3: CASSLGRGHNYGYTF. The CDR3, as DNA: TGTGCCAGCAGTTTGGGCAGGGGGCACAACTATGGCTACACCTTC.

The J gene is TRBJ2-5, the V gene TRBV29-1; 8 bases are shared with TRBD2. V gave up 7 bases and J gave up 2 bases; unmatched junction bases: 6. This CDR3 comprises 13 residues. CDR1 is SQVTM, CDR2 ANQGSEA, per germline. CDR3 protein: CSAASGFQETQYF. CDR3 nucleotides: TGCAGCGCCGCTAGCGGGTTTCAAGAGACCCAGTACTTC. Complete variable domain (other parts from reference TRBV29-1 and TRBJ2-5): SAVISQKPSRDICQRGTSLTIQCQVDSQVTMMFWYRQQPGQSLTLIATANQGSEATYESGFVIDKFPISRPNLTFSTLTVSNMSPEDSSIYLCSAASGFQETQYFGPGTRLLVL.